This T cell receptor (beta chain) was identified during a study of molecular identifiers for immune sequencing clone quantification. Study-level background: Replicate experiments divided RNA from roughly 20,000 or 100,000 naive CD8 cells into five parts and sequenced four. Broader study findings: Barcode-sharing identical TCR molecules could underestimate highly expanded clone sizes.

Listed TCR primers, together with previously described methods, were used for the bulk TCR libraries. Each CDR3 protein is one row after TCRdb ran MiXCR on the PCR reads. The sample gives some 580,000 distinct CDR3 sequences, over 25% of which show up once; about 0.84% is in the top ten. Sorting isolated naive CD8 T cells as CD8+CD4-CCR7+CD45RA+ events. Regarding this clonotype: Its antigen remains unknown.

This CDR3 is built from 15 residues. V was trimmed by 0 bases and J by 2 bases, leaving 12 bases between them. Germline V gives CDR1 SGHRS, CDR2 YFSETQ. The sample taken for sequencing was naive CD8+ T cells from blood, with Jurkat cell RNA spiked in. This sample's subset: FACS-sorted CD8+CD4-CCR7+CD45RA+ naive T cells. This sequence was found in a human donor in good health. Some libraries in this study had Jurkat cell RNA spiked in. This chain uses TRBV5-1 with TRBJ2-7; the D is unclear. Here the CDR3 reads CASSLGTDGTYEQYF. CDR3 nucleotides: TGCGCCAGCAGCTTGGGTACGGACGGAACCTACGAGCAGTACTTC.